These 28 T cell receptor beta chains were sequenced from one sample in a study of blood T cell repertoires in COVID-19. Sequenced by immunoSEQ multiplex PCR; TCRdb stores in-frame clones only, minus some. The sample has 320,000 or so clones, over 75% seen once. Sequenced sample: PBMCs or T cells enriched from blood (not recorded which). These TCRs come from a woman aged 30 to 39 who had recovered from COVID-19.

The chain employs TRBV14 and TRBJ1-6; D ambiguous. The CDR3 consists of 15 residues. Germline assignment: CDR1 SGHDN and CDR2 FVKESK. Trimming removed 6 bases at V and 0 bases at J, with 9 bases between. The CDR3 sequence: CASSPRFSYNSPLHF. The CDR3 DNA reads TGTGCCAGCAGTCCGCGATTCTCCTATAATTCACCCCTCCACTTT.

The chain carries TRBV6-5 and TRBJ1-1; D not resolved. Trimming cost V 3 bases and J 1 base, with 9 bases left between them. Germline-derived CDR1 and CDR2 are MNHEY and SVGAGI. This CDR3 has 14 amino acids. CDR3 in DNA: TGTGCCAGCAGTTATAGAGGTTCGAACACTGAAGCTTTCTTT. Its translation: CASSYRGSNTEAFF.

The V gene is TRBV6-1, the J gene TRBJ1-2; TRBD1 might be the D (5 bases). Per the germline V gene, CDR1 is MNHNS and CDR2 is SASEGT. The CDR3 has 12 amino acids. Deletions cut 2 bases from V and 8 bases from J, with 9 bases between. The CDR3 DNA sequence: TGTGCCAGCAGTGAATTGCAGGGCGGCTACACCTTC. This codes for CASSELQGGYTF.

The chain couples TRBV29-1 to TRBJ1-2; no reliable D call. CDR3 length equals 14 residues. Trimming stripped 4 bases from V and 0 bases from J, with 12 bases between. Germline-derived CDR1 and CDR2 are SQVTM and ANQGSEA. CDR3 bases: TGCAGCGTTGGAGGGCGACTTGCTAACTATGGCTACACCTTC. It yields the protein CSVGGRLANYGYTF.

The sample holds one count of this clone. The chain is built from TRBV11-2 and TRBJ2-3, with D possibly matching TRBD1 (5 bases). There are 13 residues in the CDR3. Trimming cost V 5 bases and J 3 bases, with 9 bases left between them. The germline V gene encodes CDR1 SGHAT and CDR2 FQNNGV. This chain's CDR3 is CASSADRTDTQYF. The CDR3 region has the DNA TGTGCCAGCAGCGCCGACAGAACAGATACGCAGTATTTT. The complete variable domain, with remaining parts taken from reference TRBV11-2 and TRBJ2-3, reads EAGVAQSPRYKIIEKRQSVAFWCNPISGHATLYWYQQILGQGPKLLIQFQNNGVVDDSQLPKDRFSAERLKGVDSTLKIQPAKLEDSAVYLCASSADRTDTQYFGPGTRLTVL.

As regards this clone: Other DNA sequences in the same sample also yield this CDR3. The chain has TRBV27 and TRBJ1-6, with 11 nucleotides matching TRBD1. Germline values: CDR1 MNHEY, CDR2 SMNVEV (reference sequence). V shed 5 bases, J shed 7 bases, and the junction held 4 bases outside the gene matches. The CDR3 is made up of 15 amino acids. The CDR3 loop reads CASSLRTGGNSPLHF. CDR3 DNA: TGTGCCAGCAGTCTACGGACAGGGGGCAATTCACCCCTCCACTTT.

V usage is TRBV30 and J usage is TRBJ2-7; 8 bases agree with TRBD1. Losses at the gene ends were 1 base for V and 6 bases for J; bases not matched to a gene: 2. Germline V gene sequence: CDR1 GTSNPN, CDR2 SVGIG (reference sequence). The CDR3 is 12 residues long. The CDR3 DNA follows: TGTGCCTGGAGTGGGACAGGGACCGAGCAGTACTTC. This translates into CAWSGTGTEQYF.

This sequence joins TRBV27 and TRBJ2-5; D remains unclear. V dropped 3 bases and J dropped 1 base, with 12 bases sitting between them. The CDR3 covers 15 residues. Looked up from germline, CDR1 is MNHEY and CDR2 is SMNVEV (reference sequence). The CDR3 sequence is CASSFDGRSQETQYF. CDR3 nucleotide sequence: TGTGCCAGCAGTTTTGATGGCAGGTCCCAAGAGACCCAGTACTTC.

This chain links TRBV7-9 with TRBJ1-3; D is unresolved. Germline V gene sequence: CDR1 SEHNR, CDR2 FQNEAQ (reference sequence). The V end lost 5 bases, the J end lost 4 bases, and 9 bases lay between the germline ends. The CDR3 has 13 amino acids. CDR3 sequence: CASSLETGNTIYF. CDR3 DNA: TGTGCCAGCAGCCTCGAGACAGGAAACACCATATATTTT.

This chain links TRBV5-4 with TRBJ1-1; 8 nucleotides line up with TRBD1. The CDR3 consists of 15 residues. Trimming took 4 bases from V and 6 from J; bases not matched to a gene: 11. The germline V gene has CDR1 SGHNT and CDR2 YYREEE (reference sequence). The CDR3 reads CASSQEQGAGPEAFF. CDR3 bases: TGTGCCAGCAGCCAGGAGCAGGGGGCTGGCCCTGAAGCTTTCTTT.

The sample holds a few counts of this clone. The chain carries TRBV7-9 and TRBJ1-5; D unclear. This CDR3 region has 16 residues. CDR1 is SEHNR, CDR2 FQNEAQ, per germline (reference sequence). Trimming cost V 1 base and J 0 bases, with 10 bases left between them. This CDR3 is CASSLGSGYSNQPQHF. Written as DNA, the CDR3 is TGTGCCAGCAGCTTAGGATCAGGATATAGCAATCAGCCCCAGCATTTT.

The gene calls are TRBV5-3 and TRBJ2-7; possibly TRBD1 for D (6 bases). TRBV5-3 carries the ORF label, with uncertain function. This CDR3 has 16 residues. Trimming took off 1 base at V and 3 bases at J, with 17 bases between the two ends. CDR3 in DNA: TGTGCCAGAAGCTTGTTTTACCCGGGACACAACTACGAGCAGTACTTC. Protein product: CARSLFYPGHNYEQYF.

The count of this clone is one. The V gene is TRBV6-2 or TRBV6-3, the J gene TRBJ1-5, with TRBD1 identical over 7 bases. This CDR3 has 17 amino acids. Germline trimming cut 5 bases from V and 0 bases from J; bases unmatched to any gene: 10. CDR1 and CDR2 (germline): MNHEY, SVGEGT. Written as DNA, the CDR3 is TGTGCCAGCAGTACCCGACAGGGCCTGTATAGCAATCAGCCCCAGCATTTT. Amino acid sequence: CASSTRQGLYSNQPQHF.

This chain links TRBV11-2 with TRBJ1-3; maybe TRBD1 (5 bases). This CDR3 is 16 amino acids long. Germline V gives CDR1 SGHAT, CDR2 FQNNGV. V was trimmed by 1 base and J by 0 bases, leaving 10 bases between them. The CDR3 reads CASSLAWGGSGNTIYF. The CDR3, as DNA: TGTGCCAGCAGCTTAGCTTGGGGGGGCTCTGGAAACACCATATATTTT.

The V gene is TRBV4-2, the J gene TRBJ2-5, with D tentatively TRBD2 (6 bases). Trimming removed 8 bases at V and 4 bases at J, with 14 bases between. This CDR3 comprises 13 residues. CDR1 and CDR2 from the germline V gene are LGHNA and YNFKEQ. CDR3 nucleotides: TGTGCCAGCGGGGGACTGCCGGGAGAGACCCAGTACTTC. It is translated as CASGGLPGETQYF.

The rearrangement uses TRBV3-1 (or the pseudogene TRBV3-2) and TRBJ2-1; 11 positions agree with TRBD1. This CDR3 has 16 amino acids. V gave up 3 bases and J gave up 7 bases; unmatched junction bases: 8. Germline CDR1 is LGHDT and CDR2 is YNNKEL (reference sequence). The CDR3 nucleotides read TGTGCCAGCAGCCACGGAAGGGACAGGGGGGATAATGAGCAGTTCTTC. It yields the protein CASSHGRDRGDNEQFF.

Concerning this clone: An end of the junction does not agree with germline; a read error may underlie this. The chain couples TRBV19 to TRBJ1-6, with TRBD1 as a possible D gene (5 bases). Per germline, CDR1 LNHDA and CDR2 SQIVND (reference sequence). This CDR3 comprises 13 residues. The CDR3, as DNA: TGTGCCAGTGGGACTGAACTCAATTCACCCCCCCACTTT. Amino acids: CASGTELNSPPHF.

This rearrangement joins TRBV2 to TRBJ1-2; D is possibly TRBD1 (5 bases). Germline CDR1 and CDR2: SNHLY and FYNNEI. This CDR3 comprises 13 residues. V lost 9 bases and J 8 bases, leaving 19 bases between the germline ends. CDR3: CASSSGVKSGYTF. CDR3 nucleotides: TGTGCCAGTTCCTCGGGGGTTAAGTCAGGCTACACCTTC.

The V call is TRBV6-6, the J call TRBJ2-1; perhaps TRBD2 as D (9 bases). Trimming removed 5 bases from V and 7 bases from J, with 27 bases in between. Germline V gives CDR1 MNHNY, CDR2 SVGAGI (reference sequence). The CDR3 has 18 amino acids. The CDR3 here is CASSPIPDRGSGGNEQFF. The CDR3 DNA follows: TGTGCCAGCAGTCCTATACCCGACAGGGGCAGCGGGGGGAATGAGCAGTTCTTC.

The CDR3 region is CASSNLGTGQETQYF. The CDR3, as DNA: TGTGCCAGCAGTAACTTAGGGACAGGGCAAGAGACCCAGTACTTC. The chain carries TRBV28 and TRBJ2-5; TRBD1 aligns across 9 bases. V lost 5 bases, J lost 2 bases, and 6 bases stayed unmatched. The CDR3 has 15 residues. The germline V gene has CDR1 MDHEN and CDR2 SYDVKM.

V gene TRBV2 combines with J gene TRBJ1-6; D is perhaps TRBD1 (6 bases). Trimming cost V 2 bases and J 7 bases, with 9 bases left between them. Germline V gene data show CDR1 as SNHLY and CDR2 as FYNNEI. The CDR3 has 14 amino acids. This CDR3 reads CASSEYRANSPLHF. CDR3 in DNA: TGTGCCAGCAGTGAATACAGGGCAAATTCACCCCTCCACTTT.

The genes are TRBV11-3 and TRBJ2-1; 7 nucleotides align to TRBD1. CDR3 length: 15 residues. Germline trimming cut 7 bases from V and 0 bases from J; bases unmatched to any gene: 6. Germline CDR1 SGHNT, CDR2 YENEEA. CDR3 sequence: CASKQGPSSYNEQFF. DNA of the CDR3: TGTGCCAGCAAACAGGGGCCGAGCTCCTACAATGAGCAGTTCTTC.

The chain uses TRBV4-1 and TRBJ1-1, with D possibly TRBD1 on 5 matching bases. V dropped 2 bases and J dropped 0 bases, with 7 bases sitting between them. CDR1 is MGHRA and CDR2 is YSYEKL in the germline V gene. The CDR3 runs 14 residues. The DNA for the CDR3 is TGCGCCAGCAGCCAACCGACAGTGAACACTGAAGCTTTCTTT. It specifies CASSQPTVNTEAFF.

This clone was recorded once. The chain couples TRBV3-1 (or the pseudogene TRBV3-2) to TRBJ2-1; TRBD2 matches at 10 bases. Germline assignment: CDR1 LGHDT and CDR2 YNNKEL (reference sequence). This CDR3 has 15 amino acids. V gave up 4 bases and J gave up 7 bases; unmatched junction bases: 7. The CDR3 loop reads CASSRGLAGVNEQFF. The DNA of the CDR3 is TGTGCCAGCAGCCGAGGGCTAGCGGGGGTAAATGAGCAGTTCTTC.

The chain has TRBV4-1 and TRBJ2-1; D unresolved. This CDR3 comprises 15 residues. The germline V gene encodes CDR1 MGHRA and CDR2 YSYEKL. Trimming took off 1 base at V and 3 bases at J, with 10 bases between the two ends. Written as DNA, the CDR3 is TGCGCCAGCAGCCAAGTTAGTTCTCTCTACAATGAGCAGTTCTTC. Amino acid sequence: CASSQVSSLYNEQFF.

The V call is TRBV6-1, the J call TRBJ1-3; TRBD1 agrees at 9 bases. This CDR3 contains 18 residues. J gave up 3 bases and V 0 bases, and 9 bases lay outside the gene matches. Germline CDR1 reads MNHNS; CDR2 reads SASEGT. The CDR3 spells CASSEARGGTGYGNTIYF. The CDR3 DNA sequence: TGTGCCAGCAGTGAAGCGCGGGGTGGGACAGGGTATGGAAACACCATATATTTT.

The chain links TRBV18 to TRBJ2-7, with a tentative D call TRBD2 (6 bases). Germline V gives CDR1 KGHSH, CDR2 LQKENI. The germline V and J ends were trimmed by 4 bases and 5 bases, with 12 bases remaining between them. The length of the CDR3 is 13 residues. Here the CDR3 DNA reads TGTGCCAGCTCACAGGAGGGAGGCCACGAGCAGTACTTC. This gives the protein CASSQEGGHEQYF.

This chain connects TRBV6-1 to TRBJ1-6; 8 nucleotides line up with TRBD1. Germline V CDR1 and CDR2: MNHNS, SASEGT. CDR3 length: 14 residues. Trimming removed 3 bases from V and 10 bases from J; junction bases left unmatched: 5. The chain's CDR3 is CASSDGTGRSPLHF. In DNA, the CDR3 is TGTGCCAGCAGTGACGGGACAGGTCGGTCACCCCTCCACTTT.